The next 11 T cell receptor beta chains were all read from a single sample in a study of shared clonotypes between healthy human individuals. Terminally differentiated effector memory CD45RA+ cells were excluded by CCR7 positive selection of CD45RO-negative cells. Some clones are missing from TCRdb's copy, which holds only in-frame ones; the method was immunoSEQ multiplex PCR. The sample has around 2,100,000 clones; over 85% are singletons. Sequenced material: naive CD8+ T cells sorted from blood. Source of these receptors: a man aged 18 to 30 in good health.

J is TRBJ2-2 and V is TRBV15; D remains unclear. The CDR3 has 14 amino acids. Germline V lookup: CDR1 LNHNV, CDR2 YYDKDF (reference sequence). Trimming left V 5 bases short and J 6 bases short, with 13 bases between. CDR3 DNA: TGTGCCACCAGCCCCGGCTGGGCCGCCGGGGAGCTGTTTTTT. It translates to CATSPGWAAGELFF.

The CDR3 coding sequence is TGTGCCAGCAGTTTGGTTGGGGACCCCAACTACGAGCAGTACTTC. This codes for CASSLVGDPNYEQYF. The rearrangement joins TRBV27 to TRBJ2-7; D tentatively fits TRBD1 or TRBD2 (5 bases each). V was cut by 3 bases and J by 3 bases, with 15 bases left in between. CDR1 MNHEY and CDR2 SMNVEV come from the germline V gene (reference sequence). The CDR3 totals 15 residues.

Here the CDR3 reads CASSLGPAGPDYEQYF. The CDR3 nucleotides are TGTGCCAGCAGCTTAGGTCCAGCGGGACCAGATTACGAGCAGTACTTC. The genes are TRBV7-8 and TRBJ2-7; 7 positions agree with TRBD2. Germline trimming cut 1 base from V and 4 bases from J; bases unmatched to any gene: 10. CDR3 size: 16 residues. Looked up from germline, CDR1 is SGHVS and CDR2 is FQNEAQ. Based on the CDR3 plus reference TRBV7-8 and TRBJ2-7, the full variable domain is GAGVSQSPRYKVAKRGQDVALRCDPISGHVSLFWYQQALGQGPEFLTYFQNEAQLDKSGLPSDRFFAERPEGSVSTLKIQRTQQEDSAVYLCASSLGPAGPDYEQYFGPGTRLTVT.

CDR3 in DNA: TGTGCCAGCAGCTTACAGGGGGGTAGAGTCGATGAGCAGTTCTTC. The encoded protein is CASSLQGGRVDEQFF. V gene TRBV9 combines with J gene TRBJ2-1, with 8 positions matching TRBD1. The length of the CDR3 is 15 residues. V was pared by 4 bases and J by 8 bases, with 11 bases of the junction left unmatched. Germline V gene sequence: CDR1 SGDLS, CDR2 YYNGEE.

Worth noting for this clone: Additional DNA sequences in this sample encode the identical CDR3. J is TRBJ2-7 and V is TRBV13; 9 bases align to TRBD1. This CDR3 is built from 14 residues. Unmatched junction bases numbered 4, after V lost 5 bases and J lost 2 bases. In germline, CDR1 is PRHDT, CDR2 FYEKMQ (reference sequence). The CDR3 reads CASSPGTGTYEQYF. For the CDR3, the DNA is TGTGCCAGCAGCCCGGGGACAGGGACCTACGAGCAGTACTTC.

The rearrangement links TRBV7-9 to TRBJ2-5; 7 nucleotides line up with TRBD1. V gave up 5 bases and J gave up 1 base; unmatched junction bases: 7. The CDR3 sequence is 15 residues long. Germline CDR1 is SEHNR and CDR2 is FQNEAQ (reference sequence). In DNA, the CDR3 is TGTGCCAGCAGCGAAGAGGGACAGATCCAAGAGACCCAGTACTTC. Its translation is CASSEEGQIQETQYF.

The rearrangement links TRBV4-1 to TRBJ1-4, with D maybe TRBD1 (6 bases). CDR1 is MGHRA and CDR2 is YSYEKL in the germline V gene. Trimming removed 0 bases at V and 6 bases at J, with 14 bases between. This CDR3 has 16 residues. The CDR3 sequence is CASSQDVGAWDEKLFF. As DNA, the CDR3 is TGCGCCAGCAGCCAAGATGTGGGGGCGTGGGATGAAAAACTGTTTTTT.

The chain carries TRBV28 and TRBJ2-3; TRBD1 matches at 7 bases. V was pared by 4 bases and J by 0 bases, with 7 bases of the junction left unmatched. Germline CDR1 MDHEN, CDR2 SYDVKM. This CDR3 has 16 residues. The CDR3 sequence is CASSSGQTSSTDTQYF. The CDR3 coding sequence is TGTGCCAGCAGTTCGGGACAGACTTCTAGCACAGATACGCAGTATTTT. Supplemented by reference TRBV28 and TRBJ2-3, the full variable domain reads DVKVTQSSRYLVKRTGEKVFLECVQDMDHENMFWYRQDPGLGLRLIYFSYDVKMKEKGDIPEGYSVSREKKERFSLILESASTNQTSMYLCASSSGQTSSTDTQYFGPGTRLTVL.

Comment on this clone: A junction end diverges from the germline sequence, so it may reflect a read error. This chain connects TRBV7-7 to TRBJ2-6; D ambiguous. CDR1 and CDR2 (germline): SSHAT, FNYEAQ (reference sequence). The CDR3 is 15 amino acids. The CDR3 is CASSPIGSGANVLTF. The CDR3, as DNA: TGTGCTAGCAGCCCCATCGGATCTGGGGCCAACGTCCTGACTTTC. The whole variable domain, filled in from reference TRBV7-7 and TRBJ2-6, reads GAGVSQSPRYKVTKRGQDVTLRCDPISSHATLYWYQQALGQGPEFLTYFNYEAQPDKSGLPSDRFSAERPEGSISTLTIQRTEQRDSAMYRCASSPIGSGANVLTFGAGSRLTVL.

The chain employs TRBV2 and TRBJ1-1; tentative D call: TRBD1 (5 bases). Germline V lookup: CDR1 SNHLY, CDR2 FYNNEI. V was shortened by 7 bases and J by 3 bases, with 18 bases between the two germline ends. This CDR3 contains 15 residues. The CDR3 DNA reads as TGTGCCAGCACCCTGTCCGGGGGAGGGTACACTGAAGCTTTCTTT. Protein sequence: CASTLSGGGYTEAFF.

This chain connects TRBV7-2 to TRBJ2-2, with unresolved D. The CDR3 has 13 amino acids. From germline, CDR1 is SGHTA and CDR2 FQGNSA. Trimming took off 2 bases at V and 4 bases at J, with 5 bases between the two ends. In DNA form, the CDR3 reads TGTGCCAGCAGCTTAATTGGCACCGGGGAGCTGTTTTTT. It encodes CASSLIGTGELFF.